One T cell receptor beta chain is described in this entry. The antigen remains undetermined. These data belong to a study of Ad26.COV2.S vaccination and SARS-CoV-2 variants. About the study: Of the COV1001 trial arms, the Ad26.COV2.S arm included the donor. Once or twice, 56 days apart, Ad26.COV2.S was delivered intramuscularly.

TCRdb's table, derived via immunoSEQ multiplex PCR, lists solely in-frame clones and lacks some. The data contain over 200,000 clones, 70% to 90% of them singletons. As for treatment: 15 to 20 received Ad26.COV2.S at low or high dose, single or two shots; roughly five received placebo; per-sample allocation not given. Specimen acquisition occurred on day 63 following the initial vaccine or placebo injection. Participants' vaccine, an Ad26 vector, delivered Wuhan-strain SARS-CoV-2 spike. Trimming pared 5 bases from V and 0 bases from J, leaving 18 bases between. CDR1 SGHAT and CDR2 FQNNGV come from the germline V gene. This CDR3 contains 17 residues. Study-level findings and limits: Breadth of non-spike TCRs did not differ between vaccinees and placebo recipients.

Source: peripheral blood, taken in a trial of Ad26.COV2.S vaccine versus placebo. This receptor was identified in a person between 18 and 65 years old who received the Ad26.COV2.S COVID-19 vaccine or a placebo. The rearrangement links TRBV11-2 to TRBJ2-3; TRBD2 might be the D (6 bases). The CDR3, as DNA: TGTGCCAGCAGCACGGGGACTTCACATCCTAGCACAGATACGCAGTATTTT. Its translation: CASSTGTSHPSTDTQYF.